The clone carrying this T cell receptor beta chain has more than one count but fewer than ten. The CDR3 runs to 15 residues. Trimming cost V 2 bases and J 5 bases; bases outside gene matches: 5. Germline V lookup: CDR1 SGDLS, CDR2 YYNGEE. This sample is drawn from a study of T-cell reconstitution after alpha-beta-depleted transplantation in children. Unique molecular identifiers were used to barcode this TCRbeta library. TCRdb re-called the PCR reads with MiXCR, one entry per CDR3 protein. The sample shows a few hundred thousand distinct CDR3 sequences, around 9.7% of them seen only once. The receptor comes from a human donor who donated a stem cell graft to a child with SCID. The V call is TRBV9, the J call TRBJ2-7, with TRBD1 matching 12 bases. The sequences come from PBMCs from the stem cell graft donor, collected from the stem cell graft. CDR3 region: CASSVLGTGGNEQYF. As DNA, the CDR3 is TGTGCCAGCAGCGTCCTGGGGACAGGGGGCAACGAGCAGTACTTC.